This entry lists 28 T cell receptor beta chains sequenced from one sample in a study of blood T cell repertoires in COVID-19. Data came from immunoSEQ multiplex PCR; TCRdb stores just in-frame clones and leaves some out. The sample yields around 330,000 clones, around 86% seen once. The sample comprised PBMCs or T cells enriched from blood (not recorded which). The receptors shown here come from a man aged 60 to 69 who had recovered from COVID-19.

V usage is TRBV2 and J usage is TRBJ2-4; D unclear. CDR1 SNHLY and CDR2 FYNNEI come from the germline V gene. The CDR3 extends over 11 amino acids. V was shortened by 5 bases and J by 5 bases, with 4 bases between the two germline ends. CDR3: CASSPENIQYF. DNA for the CDR3: TGTGCCAGCAGTCCTGAAAACATTCAGTACTTC.

The chain couples TRBV18 to TRBJ2-5; D call uncertain. The CDR3 consists of 13 residues. Germline CDR1 and CDR2: KGHSH and LQKENI. Trimming pared 3 bases from V and 2 bases from J, leaving 7 bases between. The CDR3 loop reads CASSPGVQETQYF. CDR3 DNA sequence: TGTGCCAGCTCACCTGGAGTTCAAGAGACCCAGTACTTC.

This clone was seen once. The chain has TRBV28 and TRBJ1-1; TRBD1 agrees at 7 bases. The CDR3 contains 13 residues. Germline CDR1 reads MDHEN; CDR2 reads SYDVKM. Unmatched junction bases numbered 4, after V lost 7 bases and J lost 2 bases. This chain's CDR3 is CASTWDSNTEAFF. The DNA for the CDR3 is TGTGCCAGCACCTGGGACAGTAACACTGAAGCTTTCTTT.

The V gene is TRBV6-5, the J gene TRBJ1-4; no clear D. This CDR3 is built from 15 residues. Germline V gene data show CDR1 as MNHEY and CDR2 as SVGAGI. Trimming pared 2 bases from V and 4 bases from J, leaving 11 bases between. The CDR3, as DNA: TGTGCCAGCAGTTACGGTGGCAGTCGTAATGAAAAACTGTTTTTT. As protein: CASSYGGSRNEKLFF.

The V call is TRBV10-1, the J call TRBJ2-2; TRBD2 matches at 14 bases. The V and J ends lost 0 bases and 6 bases, in that order; junction bases with no gene match: 3. Looked up from germline, CDR1 is WNHNN and CDR2 is SYGVQD (reference sequence). The CDR3 length is 17 residues. The DNA of the CDR3 is TGCGCCAGCAGTGAGTCGGGACTAGCGGGAGTCGCCGGGGAGCTGTTTTTT. Amino acids: CASSESGLAGVAGELFF.

The CDR3 DNA is TGTGCCAGCAGCCAAGTTCCTGGACAGGGCTCCACCGAAGCTTTCTTT. Translation: CASSQVPGQGSTEAFF. This chain joins TRBV14 and TRBJ1-1, with TRBD1 matching 8 bases. Germline V CDR1 and CDR2: SGHDN, FVKESK. The CDR3 contains 16 residues. Germline trimming cut 1 base from V and 8 bases from J; bases unmatched to any gene: 12.

The chain joins TRBV5-1 to TRBJ1-5, with 7 bases that match TRBD1. CDR1 is SGHRS and CDR2 is YFSETQ in the germline V gene. This CDR3 comprises 15 residues. J lost 4 bases, V lost 1 base, and 5 bases had no gene match. This CDR3 is CASSLTPGQNQPQHF. DNA for the CDR3: TGCGCCAGCAGCTTGACCCCGGGACAGAATCAGCCCCAGCATTTT.

This clone was detected only a few times. The J gene is TRBJ2-1, the V gene TRBV10-3, with 7 positions matching TRBD1. V lost 8 bases to trimming and J lost 6 bases; unmatched junction nucleotides: 4. The CDR3 totals 12 residues. CDR1 and CDR2 (germline): ENHRY, SYGVKD. CDR3 sequence reads: CAISGTANEQFF. The CDR3 region has the DNA TGTGCCATCTCCGGGACAGCCAATGAGCAGTTCTTC.

This chain connects TRBV6-5 to TRBJ2-3; 11 bases match TRBD2. The trim removed 8 bases at V and 3 bases at J, leaving 7 bases unmatched. Germline CDR1 and CDR2: MNHEY and SVGAGI. The CDR3 consists of 15 residues. The CDR3 region is CASLAGGVKTDTQYF. The CDR3 nucleotides read TGTGCCAGCTTAGCGGGAGGGGTAAAGACAGATACGCAGTATTTT.

V usage is TRBV5-1 and J usage is TRBJ2-5, with 11 bases that match TRBD1. Germline CDR1 SGHRS, CDR2 YFSETQ. V trimming: 4 bases; J trimming: 4 bases; junction bases outside the gene matches: 6. The CDR3 spans 15 residues. The CDR3 region is CASSGQGAVGETQYF. Written as DNA, the CDR3 is TGCGCCAGCAGCGGACAGGGGGCTGTGGGAGAGACCCAGTACTTC. Together with reference TRBV5-1 and TRBJ2-5, the CDR3 gives the full variable domain: KAGVTQTPRYLIKTRGQQVTLSCSPISGHRSVSWYQQTPGQGLQFLFEYFSETQRNKGNFPGRFSGRQFSNSRSEMNVSTLELGDSALYLCASSGQGAVGETQYFGPGTRLLVL.

The V gene is TRBV2, the J gene TRBJ2-7; 9 bases line up with TRBD1. Per germline, CDR1 SNHLY and CDR2 FYNNEI. The length of the CDR3 is 16 residues. V trimming: 4 bases; J trimming: 6 bases; junction bases outside the gene matches: 13. The CDR3, as DNA: TGTGCCAGCAGTGTGCGGGGGACAGGGAGGTTGGGCGAGCAGTACTTC. It codes for CASSVRGTGRLGEQYF.

V gene TRBV5-4 combines with J gene TRBJ1-6, with a tentative D call TRBD1 (5 bases). The CDR3 has 15 amino acids. Germline V CDR1 and CDR2: SGHNT, YYREEE (reference sequence). Trimming left V 0 bases short and J 8 bases short, with 12 bases between. CDR3 in amino acids: CASSLAGGGDSPLHF. DNA of the CDR3: TGTGCCAGCAGCTTGGCCGGGGGTGGCGATTCACCCCTCCACTTT.

In regard to this clone: The germline gene is not matched at one end of the junction; a read error may be the cause. V is TRBV7-7 and J is TRBJ2-1; 8 bases align to TRBD2. Germline V gives CDR1 SSHAT, CDR2 FNYEAQ (reference sequence). There are 16 residues in the CDR3. The CDR3 reads CASSLPPAGVNNEQFF. The DNA for the CDR3 is TGTGCTAGCAGCTTACCCCCAGCGGGAGTAAACAATGAGCAGTTCTTC.

J is TRBJ2-3 and V is TRBV11-2; D is perhaps TRBD2 (5 bases). Trimming stripped 1 base from V and 2 bases from J, with 7 bases between. From germline, CDR1 is SGHAT and CDR2 FQNNGV. There are 14 residues in the CDR3. The CDR3 DNA sequence: TGTGCCAGCAGCTTAGTCGGGAACACAGATACGCAGTATTTT. Protein sequence: CASSLVGNTDTQYF.

This clone has a handful of counts. The genes are TRBV29-1 and TRBJ1-3, with D possibly being TRBD1 (6 bases). Germline loops: CDR1 SQVTM, CDR2 ANQGSEA. Trimming removed 6 bases at V and 1 base at J, with 10 bases between. The CDR3 extends over 13 amino acids. CDR3 nucleotides: TGCAGCGTCGCAACAGGGTCTGGAAACACCATATATTTT. Its translation: CSVATGSGNTIYF.

The chain joins TRBV29-1 to TRBJ2-3, with D possibly being TRBD2 (6 bases). The CDR3 extends over 12 amino acids. The V gene lost 3 bases and the J gene lost 4 bases, with 8 bases spanning the gap. Germline V lookup: CDR1 SQVTM, CDR2 ANQGSEA. CDR3 amino acids: CSVDIAADTQYF. The CDR3 DNA is TGCAGCGTTGACATAGCGGCAGATACGCAGTATTTT.

The chain links TRBV7-2 to TRBJ2-7; D perhaps matches TRBD2 (5 bases). Trimming removed 1 base from V and 1 base from J, with 8 bases in between. This CDR3 contains 14 residues. Germline V lookup: CDR1 SGHTA, CDR2 FQGNSA. The CDR3: CASSLGRGSYEQYF. CDR3 bases: TGTGCCAGCAGCTTAGGAAGAGGGTCCTACGAGCAGTACTTC.

V usage is TRBV9 and J usage is TRBJ2-3; 15 bases are a match to TRBD2. CDR3 size: 16 residues. The V and J ends lost 3 bases and 5 bases, in that order; junction bases with no gene match: 4. CDR1 is SGDLS, CDR2 YYNGEE, per germline. In DNA, the CDR3 is TGTGCCAGCAGCGCCCAGGGACTAGCGGGAGGAGATACGCAGTATTTT. The encoded protein is CASSAQGLAGGDTQYF.

The gene calls are TRBV9 and TRBJ1-3; D is unclear. The CDR3 totals 12 residues. Trimming took off 3 bases at V and 4 bases at J, with 5 bases between the two ends. Looked up from germline, CDR1 is SGDLS and CDR2 is YYNGEE. In DNA, the CDR3 is TGTGCCAGCAGCGAGCCGGGAAACACCATATATTTT. As protein: CASSEPGNTIYF.

The chain recombines TRBV4-1 with TRBJ2-5, with 8 nucleotides matching TRBD1. CDR3 size: 15 residues. Trimming removed 1 base from V and 4 bases from J; junction bases left unmatched: 5. Germline V gene sequence: CDR1 MGHRA, CDR2 YSYEKL. The CDR3 DNA reads as TGCGCCAGCAGCCAAGTGAGACAGGGGCCAGAGACCCAGTACTTC. Amino acids: CASSQVRQGPETQYF.

This chain links TRBV28 with TRBJ2-1; TRBD1 might be the D (5 bases). The CDR3 extends over 16 amino acids. Germline V lookup: CDR1 MDHEN, CDR2 SYDVKM. Trimming took 7 bases from V and 0 from J, leaving 16 bases between them. The CDR3 region has the DNA TGTGCCAGCATTTCTAGGGGCCCGAGCTCCTACAATGAGCAGTTCTTC. Translation gives CASISRGPSSYNEQFF.

The chain carries TRBV7-2 and TRBJ1-1; a weak D match, TRBD1 (5 bases). The V gene lost 5 bases and the J gene lost 2 bases, with 18 bases spanning the gap. This CDR3 spans 16 amino acids. Germline CDR1 is SGHTA and CDR2 is FQGNSA. In DNA, the CDR3 is TGTGCCAGCAGCAGAGGCCCTGTGGGGCATAACACTGAAGCTTTCTTT. This codes for CASSRGPVGHNTEAFF.

This clone has only a few counts. The V and J genes are TRBV2 and TRBJ2-2; 11 positions match TRBD2. Germline assignment: CDR1 SNHLY and CDR2 FYNNEI. The CDR3 covers 15 residues. J lost 8 bases, V lost 3 bases, and 5 bases had no gene match. In DNA form, the CDR3 reads TGTGCCAGCAGTGATAGCGGGAGGGATTCTGGGGAGCTGTTTTTT. Residues: CASSDSGRDSGELFF.

The chain combines TRBV19 with TRBJ2-7; D might be TRBD1 (6 bases). The CDR3 length is 12 residues. The V and J ends lost 11 bases and 0 bases respectively, with 11 bases between them. Germline-derived CDR1 and CDR2 are LNHDA and SQIVND (reference sequence). The CDR3 here is CAPGTLSYEQYF. CDR3 DNA sequence: TGTGCCCCCGGGACACTCTCCTACGAGCAGTACTTC.

V and J are TRBV5-4 and TRBJ1-2; 9 nucleotides line up with TRBD1. V dropped 4 bases and J dropped 4; count of bases not matched to a gene: 5. The CDR3 has 14 amino acids. Germline V gene sequence: CDR1 SGHNT, CDR2 YYREEE (reference sequence). The CDR3 DNA sequence: TGTGCCAGCAGCGATATGACAGGGGGCTATGGCTACACCTTC. This encodes CASSDMTGGYGYTF.

The V and J genes are TRBV5-4 and TRBJ2-3; TRBD2 might be the D (6 bases). The ends were cut back, 0 bases at V and 0 bases at J, with 8 bases in the middle. Germline CDR1 SGHNT, CDR2 YYREEE (reference sequence). CDR3 length: 15 amino acids. CDR3 loop: CASSLAGTSTDTQYF. In DNA, the CDR3 is TGTGCCAGCAGCTTGGCAGGGACTAGCACAGATACGCAGTATTTT.

CDR3 in DNA: TGTGCCATCAGTGGGGGACAGGCCTATGGCTACACCTTC. It translates to CAISGGQAYGYTF. The chain is built from TRBV10-3 and TRBJ1-2; 8 bases line up with TRBD1. Unmatched junction bases numbered 2, after V lost 4 bases and J lost 4 bases. Germline CDR1 ENHRY, CDR2 SYGVKD. CDR3 size: 13 residues.

V and J are TRBV30 and TRBJ2-7; weak D call: TRBD1 (5 bases). Germline assignment: CDR1 GTSNPN and CDR2 SVGIG (reference sequence). The CDR3 consists of 13 residues. V was clipped by 4 bases and J by 7 bases, with 17 bases between them. The CDR3 DNA reads as TGTGCCTGGAAAGCTAGTCCCAAGGGGGAGCAGTACTTC. Residues: CAWKASPKGEQYF.